This T cell receptor beta chain was observed in a study of blood T cell repertoires in COVID-19. Study-level information: Researchers got acute and convalescent COVID-19 samples from the United States, Italy and Spain. From T cells, B-cell-depleted T cells, or PBMCs came the material, which was cDNA or gDNA.

Germline V CDR1 and CDR2: SGHTA, FQGNSA. CDR3 length: 14 residues. The V gene lost 1 base and the J gene lost 4 bases, with 8 bases spanning the gap. Authors' processing steps: Reference gene primer amplification gave estimated nucleated cell counts. Clones were sequenced by immunoSEQ multiplex PCR, and TCRdb holds only the in-frame ones, with some missing. Clone size and the V and J calls come from that table; the DNA yielded D and trimming. The sample has 60,000 to 65,000 clones; about nine tenths are singletons. The clonotype originates from a human donor with active COVID-19. The donor label of this sample is uncertain. V and J are TRBV7-2 and TRBJ2-1; D unclear. Sequenced: peripheral blood. CDR3 DNA sequence: TGTGCCAGCAGCTTAGAACGAGCATACAATGAGCAGTTCTTC. Its protein product is CASSLERAYNEQFF. Based on the CDR3 plus reference TRBV7-2 and TRBJ2-1, the full variable domain is GAGVSQSPSNKVTEKGKDVELRCDPISGHTALYWYRQSLGQGLEFLIYFQGNSAPDKSGLPSDRFSAERTGGSVSTLTIQRTQQEDSAVYLCASSLERAYNEQFFGPGTRLTVL.